The 3 T cell receptor beta chains below all came from one sample that was sequenced in a study of OX40 agonist ivuxolimab in advanced cancers. TCRdb's table, derived via immunoSEQ multiplex PCR, lists solely in-frame clones and lacks some. The sample shows tens of thousands of clones, about four fifths of them seen only once. The sample was CD4+ or CD8+ T cells sorted from blood, taken in a trial of the OX40 agonist ivuxolimab. Source of these receptors: an adult with an advanced solid tumor such as melanoma, head and neck, liver or kidney cancer.

The chain uses TRBV11-1 and TRBJ2-2, with 8 bases lining up with TRBD2. The CDR3 runs 14 residues. Germline trimming cut 5 bases from V and 3 bases from J; bases unmatched to any gene: 2. CDR1 is SGHAT, CDR2 FQDESV, per germline (reference sequence). The CDR3 sequence: CASSRRGDTGELFF. CDR3 DNA: TGTGCCAGCAGCCGGCGGGGGGACACCGGGGAGCTGTTTTTT.

This sequence joins TRBV29-1 and TRBJ2-1, with D uncertain. Trimming shortened V by 4 bases and J by 8 bases, and 9 bases separated the two germline ends. The CDR3 has 11 amino acids. CDR1 and CDR2 from the germline V gene are SQVTM and ANQGSEA. The chain's CDR3 is CSVGGVDEQFF. Written as DNA, the CDR3 is TGCAGCGTTGGGGGTGTCGATGAGCAGTTCTTC.

The rearrangement uses TRBV5-6 and TRBJ1-1; TRBD1 is a possible D gene (6 bases). Germline V lookup: CDR1 SGHDT, CDR2 YYEEEE. The length of the CDR3 is 15 residues. The V end lost 1 base, the J end lost 4 bases, and 14 bases lay between the germline ends. CDR3 in DNA: TGTGCCAGCAGCTTGTCTCCGGGGGCGTTCACTGAAGCTTTCTTT. This encodes CASSLSPGAFTEAFF.